This T cell receptor beta chain was observed in a study of cytomegalovirus exposure and HLA in healthy donors. Healthy people donating bone marrow made up the donors. Points on this clone: Its matching antigen is unknown.

Study results and limitations: A further, later analysis showed that HLA-associated TCR beta chains (compared with equally common others) were more clonally expanded.

CDR1 is SGHTA and CDR2 is FQGTGA in the germline V gene. V lost 5 bases, J lost 4 bases, and 6 bases stayed unmatched. CDR3 size: 15 residues. PCR used 60 Vbeta primers and 13 Jbeta primers. This table comes from immunoSEQ multiplex PCR, and its TCRdb copy is limited to in-frame clones, with some not included. The data contain 90,000 to 120,000 clones, around 83% of them singletons. The chain couples TRBV7-3 to TRBJ2-1; 9 nucleotides match TRBD2. The clonotype originates from a woman between 18 and 29 years old in good health and CMV-seronegative. Sequences were obtained from PBMCs. This CDR3 is CASSHVAGAYNEQFF. CDR3 nucleotides: TGTGCCAGCAGCCACGTAGCGGGGGCTTACAATGAGCAGTTCTTC.